This T cell receptor (beta chain) was recorded in a study of T cell repertoires in cytomegalovirus infection. Across the whole study: Public TCR beta signatures provided an indication of both CMV infection and a matching HLA type. Study-wide results and limits: The ex vivo response showed dominance by HLA-C-restricted CMV-specific TCR beta clonotypes.

TCRdb ran MiXCR on the reads and lists one entry per CDR3 protein. The sample gives some 310,000 distinct CDR3 sequences, more than 20% of which show up once; roughly 15% is in the top ten. Worth noting for this clonotype: Antigen unknown.

The V gene's germline CDR1 is SQVTM and CDR2 ANQGSEA. CDR3 length: 14 residues. Trimming took off 4 bases at V and 6 bases at J, with 13 bases between the two ends. The gene calls are TRBV29-1 and TRBJ1-6; possible D gene TRBD1, 6 bases. The sequences come from cultured PBMCs, collected from culture after CMV antigen stimulation. This clonotype was sampled from a human donor in good health (CMV status not recorded). Some clones in this sample may be carry-over from other donors' samples. CDR3 region: CSVATQGSNSPLHF. As DNA, the CDR3 is TGCAGCGTTGCAACACAGGGAAGTAATTCACCCCTCCACTTT.